This record looks at one TCR beta chain sequence and its context. Antigen: not known. This entry belongs to a study of cytomegalovirus exposure and HLA in healthy donors. Overall study findings and caveats: TCR beta V- and J-gene trimming, according to a later analysis, was linked to a missense DCLRE1C variant. Confirmation in vitro established that a few CMV-associated chains were specific for CMV antigens.

Germline V gene data show CDR1 as SGHNT and CDR2 as YYREEE (reference sequence). V lost 0 bases and J lost 7, with 17 bases in between. The CDR3 covers 16 residues. The PCR employed 60 Vbeta primers together with 13 Jbeta primers. Original methodology: There were tens of millions of unique TCR beta chains by a later count, and approximately 11 million of them were shared. Using immunoSEQ multiplex PCR, the repertoire was profiled, and TCRdb retains in-frame clones only, with some absent. V and J calls and clone size are copied from that table; D and trimming were computed from the DNA. The data hold 90,000 to 150,000 clones, with around 76% observed a single time.

This clonotype originated in a middle-aged woman in good health and CMV-seropositive. The chain joins TRBV5-4 to TRBJ2-4; weak D call: TRBD1 (6 bases). Sequencing was done on a sample of PBMCs. The DNA for the CDR3 is TGTGCCAGCAGCTTGGACCCGAGTCGCCAGGGGAACATTCAGTACTTC. It yields the protein CASSLDPSRQGNIQYF.